This entry is about one T cell receptor beta chain. What it binds is unknown. Sequencing was performed with immunoSEQ multiplex PCR; in TCRdb, only in-frame clones are kept and a portion is missing. This sample has under 95,000 clones; 89% occur once, and the top ten carry roughly 2.5%. The data stem from a study of graft-versus-host responses after intestinal transplantation. On the study more broadly: Each transplant was multivisceral, liver-intestinal, or isolated intestinal.

Whole-study results and caveats: Some GvH clones were seen earlier in gut or blood, suggesting intestinal origin.

V was pared by 0 bases and J by 2 bases, with 11 bases of the junction left unmatched. The CDR3 has 19 amino acids. Germline CDR1 SEHNR, CDR2 FQNEAQ (reference sequence). The J gene is TRBJ2-2, the V gene TRBV7-9, with 8 positions matching TRBD1. The sample in question was unstimulated CD8+ T cells sorted from spleen or lymph node cells, obtained before intestinal transplant. The receptor's source is a human donor who received an intestinal transplant. In DNA, the CDR3 is TGTGCCAGCAGCTTAGCACACACTCTCGACAGGGGAAACACCGGGGAGCTGTTTTTT. This gives the protein CASSLAHTLDRGNTGELFF.